This is a list of T cell receptor beta chains from one sample in a study of blood T cell repertoires in COVID-19. The method was immunoSEQ multiplex PCR; TCRdb's version includes in-frame clones alone and lacks a portion of them. The data contain approximately 88,000 clones, 80% of them singletons. Sequences were obtained from peripheral blood. The receptors stem from a man aged 50 or older who had recovered from COVID-19. Both conserved end residues are part of each CDR3. The D gene is left open where the match is weak. The size of a clone is reported for some rows only, either as once, few or many, or as a class for expanded clones.

clone_size,d_call,j_call,v_call,cdr3_nt,cdr3_aa
once,TRBD1,TRBJ1-1,TRBV11-2,TGTGCCAGCAGCTTAGGACAGGGATTAGGGCGGTCGATGAACACTGAAGCTTTCTTT,CASSLGQGLGRSMNTEAFF
-,TRBD2,TRBJ2-2,TRBV10-3,TGTGCCATCAGCGGACTAGCGGGGGGACTCACCGGGGAGCTGTTTTTT,CAISGLAGGLTGELFF
-,TRBD2,TRBJ2-3,TRBV11-2,TGTGCCAGCAGCTTAGTAGCGGGGGGTCGGCGGGATACGCAGTATTTT,CASSLVAGGRRDTQYF
-,-,TRBJ1-1,TRBV2,TGTGCCAGCCGGTCGGCCAGGATGACTGAAGCTTTCTTT,CASRSARMTEAFF
-,TRBD1,TRBJ1-4,TRBV5-1,TGCGCCAGCAGCCTACAGGGGGCTAATGAAAAACTGTTTTTT,CASSLQGANEKLFF
-,-,TRBJ2-7,TRBV7-2,TGTGCCAGCAGCTTAAGTCAGGGCCCCTACGAGCAGTACTTC,CASSLSQGPYEQYF
-,-,TRBJ1-1,TRBV5-1,TGCGCCAGCAGCGTCGGTTTACAGGCAGGTGGGATGAACACTGAAGCTTTCTTT,CASSVGLQAGGMNTEAFF
few,TRBD2,TRBJ2-5,TRBV2,TGTGCCAGCAGCGGACTAGCGGGTGAGACCCAGTACTTC,CASSGLAGETQYF
-,TRBD1,TRBJ1-2,TRBV6-6,TGTGCCAGCAGCTCCGGGACAGGTCTATATGGCTACACCTTC,CASSSGTGLYGYTF
-,-,TRBJ1-1,TRBV5-1,TGCGCCAGCAGCCGGACGACAGCTAACACTGAAGCTTTCTTT,CASSRTTANTEAFF
-,TRBD1,TRBJ1-3,TRBV19,TGTGCCAGTAGTATAGATATCCACAGGGGAGTTGGAAACACCATATATTTT,CASSIDIHRGVGNTIYF
once,TRBD1,TRBJ1-1,TRBV11-2,TGTGCCAGCAGCTTAGATCTTATGACAGGGGGTCGGACTGAAGCTTTCTTT,CASSLDLMTGGRTEAFF
few,-,TRBJ1-5,TRBV27,TGTGCCAGCAGAGACGGAGGTTATAGCAATCAGCCCCAGCATTTT,CASRDGGYSNQPQHF
-,-,TRBJ2-2,TRBV10-3,TGTGCCATCAGTAAAGACTGGAACACCGGGGAGCTGTTTTTT,CAISKDWNTGELFF
-,TRBD1,TRBJ2-1,TRBV5-1,TGCGCCAGCGGGTCTCCGGGACAGGGAGATGAGCAGTTCTTC,CASGSPGQGDEQFF
-,TRBD2,TRBJ2-3,TRBV7-2,TGTGCCAGCAGCACTCTTCGGACTAGCGGATCTAGCACAGATACGCAGTATTTT,CASSTLRTSGSSTDTQYF
-,-,TRBJ1-6,TRBV27,TGTGCCAGCAGTTTAACCGGACAGTATAATTCACCCCTCCACTTT,CASSLTGQYNSPLHF
few,TRBD1,TRBJ2-5,TRBV6-2/TRBV6-3,TGTGCCAGCAGCCCTCAGGGGGTTTGGGGCCAGTCGGGGACCCAGTACTTC,CASSPQGVWGQSGTQYF
-,TRBD1,TRBJ1-6,TRBV18,TGTGCCAGCTCACGGGGACAGGACAGTTCACCCCTCCACTTT,CASSRGQDSSPLHF
-,TRBD2,TRBJ2-5,TRBV3-1/TRBV3-2,TGTGCCAGCAGCCAAGCTCTAGCGGAGATACAAGAGACCCAGTACTTC,CASSQALAEIQETQYF
-,-,TRBJ1-3,TRBV5-1,TGCGCCAGCAGCCCGGAGGGGTTCTCTGGAAACACCATATATTTT,CASSPEGFSGNTIYF
-,-,TRBJ2-3,TRBV12-2,TGTGCAAGTCGCTTAGAAAGGACAGATAATTTAACAGATACGCAGTATTTT,CASRLERTDNLTDTQYF